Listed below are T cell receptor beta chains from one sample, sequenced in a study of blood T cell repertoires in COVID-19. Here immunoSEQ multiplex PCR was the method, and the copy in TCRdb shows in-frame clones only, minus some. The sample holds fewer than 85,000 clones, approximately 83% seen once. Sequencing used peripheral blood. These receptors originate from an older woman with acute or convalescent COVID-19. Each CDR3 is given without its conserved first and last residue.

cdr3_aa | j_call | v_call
SVHGGRVGL | TRBJ2-1 | TRBV29-1
ASSYSKVSGNEQF | TRBJ2-1 | TRBV6-2/TRBV6-3
ASSQDKEGVSYT | TRBJ1-2 | TRBV4-1
ASSKVGTDRNTIY | TRBJ1-3 | TRBV21-1
ASSGAGGPYEQF | TRBJ2-1 | TRBV6-1
ASSTGVQETQY | TRBJ2-5 | TRBV19
ASGQNYGYT | TRBJ1-2 | TRBV2
ASSLTRGSADTQY | TRBJ2-3 | TRBV7-3
ASSQGAGQGLADIYEQY | TRBJ2-7 | TRBV4-2
ASSTWTGGSYGYT | TRBJ1-2 | TRBV5-1
ASSAGRLSTDTQY | TRBJ2-3 | TRBV10-1
ASRSGNSNQPQH | TRBJ1-5 | TRBV3-1/TRBV3-2
ASSPRGTGGTSSGANVLT | TRBJ2-6 | TRBV9
ASGAGKKYEQY | TRBJ2-7 | TRBV12-3/TRBV12-4
ASSFTGQGPDTQY | TRBJ2-3 | TRBV7-2
ASRRTGLYEQY | TRBJ2-7 | TRBV27
ASSQGTAYEQY | TRBJ2-7 | TRBV3-1/TRBV3-2
SASETGGLYGYT | TRBJ1-2 | TRBV20-1
ASSATDRAFGQPQH | TRBJ1-5 | TRBV6-1
ASSSDQGSGVYGYT | TRBJ1-2 | TRBV7-3
ASSLDGVGNTEAF | TRBJ1-1 | TRBV5-6
AISERVAGGPYNEQF | TRBJ2-1 | TRBV10-3
ASSPLGTGAGANVLT | TRBJ2-6 | TRBV19
ASSAGVREKLF | TRBJ1-4 | TRBV10-2
ASSDQSLGIGSGKNIQY | TRBJ2-4 | TRBV18
ASRDRGNTEAF | TRBJ1-1 | TRBV6-5
ASSLAGGGSGEQY | TRBJ2-7 | TRBV10-2
ASSHRVAHRDGYT | TRBJ1-2 | TRBV6-5
ASSESGGRYEQY | TRBJ2-7 | TRBV25-1
ASSLSRSTSSYEQY | TRBJ2-7 | TRBV7-9
ASSESNGRSSYNEQF | TRBJ2-1 | TRBV10-1
ASSPIDSSQAALH | TRBJ1-6 | TRBV5-6
ASSRGQGNYEQY | TRBJ2-7 | TRBV27
ASRLTGGAEAF | TRBJ1-1 | TRBV11-2
AWSKNEPNEQF | TRBJ2-1 | TRBV30
ASSGGSHEQY | TRBJ2-7 | TRBV12-3/TRBV12-4
ASSTQGGEQY | TRBJ2-7 | TRBV10-1
ASRLVGALGTGGPNEKLF | TRBJ1-4 | TRBV12-2
ASSPNTGEPF | TRBJ2-2 | TRBV5-1
ASSLYGQGTSYEQY | TRBJ2-7 | TRBV5-1
ASSIWGRVNPNQPQH | TRBJ1-5 | TRBV19
ASSGWTGQDTEAF | TRBJ1-1 | TRBV7-2
ASSLEGTGLY | TRBJ2-4 | TRBV13
SVATGGYEQY | TRBJ2-7 | TRBV29-1
ASSVAGTTNYEQY | TRBJ2-7 | TRBV9
ASSSLTGSSYNSPLH | TRBJ1-6 | TRBV11-2
ASIRGLDTEAF | TRBJ1-1 | TRBV6-5
ASSISGGAGEQY | TRBJ2-7 | TRBV2
ASSRRQGVGGNTIY | TRBJ1-3 | TRBV19
ASSGRGDRLTDTQY | TRBJ2-3 | TRBV19
ASSLMGAGLDTEAF | TRBJ1-1 | TRBV5-5
ASRDGDWTTEAF | TRBJ1-1 | TRBV3-1/TRBV3-2
SASTGQGWPGELF | TRBJ2-2 | TRBV20-1
SVEDRGGIEAF | TRBJ1-1 | TRBV29-1
ASSLGDRVRSPLH | TRBJ1-6 | TRBV5-1
ASSQAGNNQPQH | TRBJ1-5 | TRBV3-1/TRBV3-2
ASTLSRGSYGYT | TRBJ1-2 | TRBV19